This T cell receptor (beta chain) is drawn from a study of radiotherapy plus CTLA-4 blockade in lung cancer. Study-wide background: There were objective responses in 15% to 20% of patients, and over 25% had disease control.

Some clones are missing from TCRdb's copy, which holds only in-frame ones; the method was immunoSEQ multiplex PCR. The data show 75,000 to 100,000 clones, under 85% seen once. The V end lost 5 bases, the J end lost 3 bases, and 12 bases lay between the germline ends. This CDR3 is 14 amino acids long. Germline-derived CDR1 and CDR2 are LNHDA and SQIVND (reference sequence). Sequencing used peripheral blood, obtained from a patient treated with radiotherapy plus ipilimumab. The genes are TRBV19 and TRBJ2-3; D remains ambiguous. The source is a human donor with non-small cell lung cancer who had a partial response to radiotherapy plus ipilimumab. Some clones in this sample may be carry-over from other donors' samples. The CDR3 DNA reads TGTGCCAGTAGTGAGGCCCCGGGTACAGATACGCAGTATTTT. This encodes CASSEAPGTDTQYF.